The 19 T cell receptor beta chains below come from one sample, sequenced in a study of identical twins. Via MiXCR, TCRdb re-called the 5' RACE reads, giving one row per CDR3 protein. The profile shows 1.5 million to 2 million distinct CDR3 sequences, roughly a third of them singletons. The sequencing sample was made of cord blood. Every receptor here comes from a newborn girl in good health.

CDR3 residues: CSAREQGGYTEAFF. The CDR3, as DNA: TGCAGTGCTAGAGAACAGGGGGGGTACACTGAAGCTTTCTTT. The chain carries TRBV20-1 and TRBJ1-1; 8 bases match TRBD1. The CDR3 covers 14 residues. The germline V gene encodes CDR1 DFQATT and CDR2 SNEGSKA (reference sequence). J gave up 3 bases and V 0 bases, and 3 bases lay outside the gene matches.

This clonotype was observed a handful of times. This sequence joins TRBV7-8 and TRBJ1-1; D is unresolved. The germline V gene has CDR1 SGHVS and CDR2 FQNEAQ. Trimming removed 1 base from V and 2 bases from J, with 8 bases in between. This CDR3 spans 14 amino acids. The CDR3 reads CASSLVTTNTEAFF. CDR3 sequence (DNA): TGTGCCAGCAGCTTAGTGACGACCAACACTGAAGCTTTCTTT. Full variable domain (outside the CDR3, taken from reference TRBV7-8 and TRBJ1-1): GAGVSQSPRYKVAKRGQDVALRCDPISGHVSLFWYQQALGQGPEFLTYFQNEAQLDKSGLPSDRFFAERPEGSVSTLKIQRTQQEDSAVYLCASSLVTTNTEAFFGQGTRLTVV.

A single count supports this clonotype. Written as DNA, the CDR3 is TGCAGCGCCCAATCAGGGGGCATGGGAGAGACCCAGTTCTTC. Protein product: CSAQSGGMGETQFF. The chain recombines TRBV29-1 with TRBJ2-1, with 8 bases identical to TRBD1. The CDR3 spans 14 residues. After removal of 7 bases from V and 13 bases from J, the junction contained 18 bases not matched to a gene. In germline, CDR1 is SQVTM, CDR2 ANQGSEA.

This clonotype has only a few counts. The V gene is TRBV5-6, the J gene TRBJ2-3, with a tentative D call TRBD2 (7 bases). This CDR3 has 18 residues. With 0 bases removed from V and 4 bases from J, the gap between germline ends came to 21 bases. The germline V gene encodes CDR1 SGHDT and CDR2 YYEEEE. The CDR3 region is CASSLEAFYSGGSDTQYF. As DNA, the CDR3 is TGTGCCAGCAGCTTGGAGGCGTTCTATTCGGGGGGCTCAGATACGCAGTATTTT.

The V gene is TRBV4-1, the J gene TRBJ1-2, with 10 bases that match TRBD1. CDR1 and CDR2 (germline): MGHRA, YSYEKL. The J segment lost 8 bases and the V segment lost 0 bases, leaving 6 bases of the junction unmatched. The CDR3 totals 15 residues. The DNA for the CDR3 is TGCGCCAGCAGCCAAGATAGCCAGGGACAGGGGGGCTACACCTTC. Translated, it gives CASSQDSQGQGGYTF.

The chain uses TRBV7-2 and TRBJ2-1; 16 bases map to TRBD2. The CDR3 runs to 17 residues. The trim removed 1 base at V and 8 bases at J, leaving 5 bases unmatched. In germline, CDR1 is SGHTA, CDR2 FQGNSA. CDR3 amino acids: CASSLVGTSGGAYEQFF. The CDR3 DNA sequence: TGTGCCAGCAGCTTAGTTGGGACTAGCGGGGGGGCCTATGAGCAGTTCTTC.

The V gene is TRBV28, the J gene TRBJ2-7, with 11 bases fitting TRBD2. J lost 3 bases, V lost 3 bases, and 7 bases had no gene match. Germline loops: CDR1 MDHEN, CDR2 SYDVKM. The CDR3 contains 16 residues. CDR3 sequence reads: CASSLGTSGLYYEQYF. CDR3 nucleotide sequence: TGTGCCAGCAGTTTGGGGACTAGCGGACTCTACTACGAGCAGTACTTC.

The CDR3 region has the DNA TGCGCCAGCAGCCAAAAAACCCTAGCGGGGGCCTCCTACGAGCAGTACTTC. It codes for CASSQKTLAGASYEQYF. The J gene is TRBJ2-7, the V gene TRBV4-1, with TRBD2 matching over 10 bases. Per germline, CDR1 MGHRA and CDR2 YSYEKL. V lost 2 bases, J lost 0 bases, and 7 bases stayed unmatched. CDR3 length: 17 amino acids.

This clonotype occurred once. CDR3 sequence (DNA): TGTGCCAGTAGTATAGACAGAGCGGCTGAAGCTTTCTTT. Its translation: CASSIDRAAEAFF. This rearrangement joins TRBV19 to TRBJ1-1, with D uncertain. The CDR3 sequence is 13 residues long. The germline V and J ends were trimmed by 0 bases and 6 bases, with 8 bases remaining between them. The germline gives CDR1 LNHDA, CDR2 SQIVND (reference sequence).

DNA of the CDR3: TGTGCCAGCAGTTACGACTCAAGCTCCTACAATGAGCAGTTCTTC. Amino acid sequence: CASSYDSSSYNEQFF. The J gene is TRBJ2-1, the V gene TRBV6-5; the D is unclear. V lost 2 bases, J lost 0 bases, and 8 bases lay in between. The length of the CDR3 is 15 residues. In germline, CDR1 is MNHEY, CDR2 SVGAGI.

The rearrangement links TRBV12-3 or TRBV12-4 to TRBJ2-5; unclear D gene. The CDR3 extends over 14 amino acids. Between the trimmed V and J ends, which lost 1 base and 11 bases, there was a span of 17 bases. Written as DNA, the CDR3 is TGTGCCAGCAGTTTAGAAGAGGTGGTAGTCCCGCAGTACTTC. Amino acids: CASSLEEVVVPQYF.

This chain links TRBV6-1 with TRBJ2-3; tentatively, D is TRBD2 (6 bases). V lost 3 bases and J lost 4, with 17 bases in between. This CDR3 spans 16 amino acids. Germline loops: CDR1 MNHNS, CDR2 SASEGT. CDR3 in amino acids: CASSEGLNLRADTQYF. The CDR3 nucleotides read TGTGCCAGCAGTGAGGGACTCAACCTGAGGGCAGATACGCAGTATTTT.

The chain uses TRBV20-1 and TRBJ2-3, with D maybe TRBD2 (5 bases). Germline CDR1 is DFQATT and CDR2 is SNEGSKA (reference sequence). Trimming shortened V by 3 bases and J by 2 bases, and 15 bases separated the two germline ends. There are 15 residues in the CDR3. CDR3: CSARDSTVFTDTQYF. The CDR3 DNA is TGCAGTGCTAGGGACTCTACGGTGTTCACAGATACGCAGTATTTT.

This clonotype was picked up one time. A read error may explain this, as a much larger clone is one base away. The chain joins TRBV11-2 to TRBJ2-3, with D maybe TRBD2 (6 bases). Germline V CDR1 and CDR2: SGHAT, FQNNGV. This CDR3 has 15 residues. The CDR3 DNA follows: TGTGCCAGCAGCTCGACTAGGTGGGGCACAGGTACGCAGTATTTT. It translates to CASSSTRWGTGTQYF.

The chain couples TRBV19 to TRBJ2-6; D remains ambiguous. There are 16 residues in the CDR3. V was trimmed by 5 bases and J by 1 base, leaving 12 bases between them. Germline loops: CDR1 LNHDA, CDR2 SQIVND (reference sequence). CDR3 coding DNA: TGTGCCAGTAGTGCAGTAGGCCGGTCTGGGGCCAACGTCCTGACTTTC. This codes for CASSAVGRSGANVLTF.

A word on this clonotype: Its ends do not fully match the called genes, so a read error is possible. The J gene is TRBJ1-1, the V gene TRBV20-1; D gene unclear. This CDR3 spans 11 amino acids. Germline CDR1 reads DFQATT; CDR2 reads SNEGSKA (reference sequence). CDR3 nucleotide sequence: TGCGGTGCTAGTAGGACCACTGAAGCTTTCTTT. It yields the protein CGASRTTEAFF.

There are a few counts of this clonotype. V is TRBV7-6 and J is TRBJ2-5; D remains ambiguous. From germline, CDR1 is SGHVS and CDR2 FNYEAQ. The V gene lost 4 bases and the J gene lost 4 bases, with 10 bases spanning the gap. The CDR3 is 13 amino acids. The CDR3 loop reads CASSSSAAETQYF. CDR3 DNA: TGTGCCAGCAGCTCCAGTGCGGCAGAGACCCAGTACTTC. Based on the CDR3 plus reference TRBV7-6 and TRBJ2-5, the full variable domain is GAGVSQSPRYKVTKRGQDVALRCDPISGHVSLYWYRQALGQGPEFLTYFNYEAQQDKSGLPNDRFSAERPEGSISTLTIQRTEQRDSAMYRCASSSSAAETQYFGPGTRLLVL.

The rearrangement joins TRBV27 to TRBJ2-7; D is uncertain. Germline V gene lookup returns CDR1 MNHEY and CDR2 SMNVEV (reference sequence). The CDR3 contains 13 residues. Trimming left V 4 bases short and J 4 bases short, with 11 bases between. The CDR3 loop reads CASSYAVAYEQYF. The DNA of the CDR3 is TGTGCCAGCAGTTACGCAGTAGCTTACGAGCAGTACTTC.

This clonotype showed up many times. The rearrangement uses TRBV12-3 or TRBV12-4 and TRBJ2-1, with D uncertain. The CDR3 is made up of 14 amino acids. V was trimmed by 5 bases and J by 0 bases, leaving 8 bases between them. CDR3 nucleotides: TGTGCCAGCAGTGAGACAAGCTCCTACAATGAGCAGTTCTTC. This encodes CASSETSSYNEQFF.